This T cell receptor beta chain was profiled in a study of control samples from healthy donors and cancer patients. Germline values: CDR1 MNHEY, CDR2 SVGAGI. The CDR3 extends over 13 amino acids. V was clipped by 6 bases and J by 1 base, with 9 bases between them. TCRdb's table, derived via immunoSEQ multiplex PCR, lists solely in-frame clones and lacks some. The sample holds roughly 400,000 clones; 80% to 95% are singletons and the top ten take 5.5% to 8%. This TCR came from a man in his forties with head and neck cancer. The rearrangement joins TRBV6-5 to TRBJ1-1, with D uncertain. The sequenced material came from PBMCs. CDR3 nucleotides: TGTGCCAGCAGAGCCGCAGGGAACACTGAAGCTTTCTTT. Translation: CASRAAGNTEAFF.